Sequencing of this T cell receptor (beta chain) was carried out in a study of cytomegalovirus exposure and HLA in healthy donors. Points from the study as a whole: A later analysis revealed that TCR association rates differed between HLA loci, peaking at DRB1 and bottoming out at HLA-C. A reported reduction in N-insertions relative to the roughly 700-donor mean was seen in an Asian-associated ancestry cluster in a later analysis. Most of the CMV-associated TCR beta chains (in a later analysis) appeared to be HLA-restricted.

Turning to this clone: Its antigen is unidentified.

The CDR3 length is 15 residues. J lost 4 bases, V lost 2 bases, and 5 bases had no gene match. Germline lookup yields CDR1 MDHEN and CDR2 SYDVKM. PCR was performed using 60 Vbeta and 13 Jbeta primers. The method was immunoSEQ multiplex PCR; TCRdb's version includes in-frame clones alone and lacks a portion of them. The table lists about 160,000 clones, 79% of them singletons, with 2% to 2.5% in the top ten. The clonotype originates from a man in his forties in good health and CMV-seronegative. V is TRBV28 and J is TRBJ2-7, with 10 bases matching TRBD1. Material for sequencing was PBMCs. CDR3 sequence (DNA): TGTGCCAGCAGTTTAGGGGACAGGGGCATATACGAGCAGTACTTC. It yields the protein CASSLGDRGIYEQYF.